Here is one TCR beta chain with its context. This clonotype appeared many times. The antigen it recognizes is unknown. No much larger clonotype is one base removed from it; base qualities were not supplied. Ficoll-Paque density gradient centrifugation was used to isolate PBMCs. The data were produced on an Illumina NovaSeq 6000. cDNA libraries for TCRalpha and TCRbeta were prepared by 5'RACE using constant-segment primers, with sample barcodes and unique molecular identifiers added. RNA was extracted from every sample with Trizol reagent. Amplification of the libraries took two PCR steps, and the second step added a second sample barcode plus Illumina TruSeq adapters. Sequencing of libraries was performed on an Illumina NovaSeq with 2 x 150 bp paired-end reads. As for how the authors treated the data: Reads were demultiplexed and collapsed into UMI-guided consensus sequences with migec v1.2.7. Using mixcr v2.1.11, the UMI consensuses were aligned to TRA and TRB V and J templates and assembled into clonotypes. Clonotypes were classified as expanded or contracted when called significant by both edgeR and NoisET, with noise models trained on biological replicates. For edgeR calls, a false discovery rate-adjusted p below 0.01 and a log2 fold-change threshold of 1 were applied. As an exploratory analysis of dynamics, PCA with hierarchical clustering was applied to max-normalized trajectories of the 1000 most abundant clonotypes. Each responding clone was given a CD4 or CD8 phenotype based on the CD4+ and CD8+ repertoires, which had been sequenced separately. TCRdb handled the public reads itself, with Q25 trimming in fastp and clone calling in MiXCR, and kept productive beta chains. Duplicate CDR3 protein sequences are folded into a single record with the most common DNA and genes. The V and J calls were not made by the authors but by TCRdb's processing. Across this sample there are about 49,000 distinct CDR3 sequences, with about 7.3% seen only once. Of the sample, more than 1.2% is held by the ten largest clones.

The record originates from a study of T-cell memory formation after mild COVID-19 (dated by TCRdb to the early 2020s). General notes on the study: TCR sequence clusters from the two donors were found to be largely donor specific. In a couple of donors, T-cell clones that expanded and contracted after mild COVID-19 were tracked by sequencing TCRalpha and TCRbeta repertoires over time. The cohort was made up of two young adult volunteers, one female and one male, who were previously healthy.

Results the study describes overall, beyond this receptor: The study included only a couple of mild cases, and larger cohorts that include severe cases with pre-infection samples were judged to be necessary. Clones contracting from day 15 to 85 had balanced CD4/CD8 phenotypes, while a second wave expanding from day 15 to 37 was biased towards CD4+. The second-wave clones that peaked on day 37 were not confirmed to be SARS-CoV-2 specific. Some responding clones were detected in pre-infection memory, which suggested that pre-existing cross-reactive memory T cells had joined the SARS-CoV-2 response. Contracting CD4+ clones turned up mainly in the CM and EM memory subsets, whereas EMRA was where CD8+ clones were enriched.

V is cut by 2 bases and J by 3 bases, and the space between the germline ends is 7 bases. From its cysteine to its phenylalanine, the CDR3 spans 14 amino acids. CDR3 DNA is the only sequence kept; it has 42 bases, read in frame from the first base. CDR1 and CDR2 (SGHAT, FQNNGV) derive from the germline V gene. Sample: PBMCs or a T cell subset sorted from them (not recorded which). This clonotype originated in a man younger than 35 who had mild COVID-19 (a few samples of this study predate the infection). The sample titles of this study are shuffled in the database, so cell type and time point are left out; the donor was told from shared clones. The chain was built from TRBV11-2 and TRBJ2-2; too little of a D gene remains to name it. The DNA sequence is as follows: TGTGCCAGCAGCTTATCCAGGCACACCGGGGAGCTGTTTTTT. The resulting protein is CASSLSRHTGELFF.